Detailed here is one T cell receptor beta chain. As processed by the authors: Amplification of reference gene primers provided the estimated nucleated cell counts. Profiling relied on immunoSEQ multiplex PCR, and the TCRdb table lists in-frame clones only, not all of them. V and J calls plus clone size are reproduced from that table; the DNA served to infer D and trimming. The sample lists 150,000 to 200,000 clones, 85% to 90% occurring once. This sample is part of a study of blood T cell repertoires in COVID-19. Turning to the study itself: Material from acute and convalescent COVID-19 was sourced from the United States, Italy and Spain. In each case, the material was cDNA or gDNA derived from T cells, B-cell-depleted T cells, or PBMCs.

The length of the CDR3 is 16 residues. Germline assignment: CDR1 MNHEY and CDR2 SVGAGI. The J segment lost 2 bases and the V segment lost 2 bases, leaving 7 bases of the junction unmatched. This chain links TRBV6-5 with TRBJ2-5; TRBD2 matches 8 bases. The TCR comes from a man aged 18 to 29 with active or convalescent COVID-19. Sequenced: peripheral blood. The CDR3 bases are TGTGCCAGCAGTTACACCAAGCGGGAGATGCAAGAGACCCAGTACTTC. As protein: CASSYTKREMQETQYF.